This T cell receptor beta chain was sequenced in a study of blood T cell repertoires in COVID-19. Study background: Acute and convalescent COVID-19 samples came from the United States, Italy and Spain.

In the source study's methods: Reference gene primer amplification gave estimated nucleated cell counts. Profiling relied on immunoSEQ multiplex PCR, and the TCRdb table lists in-frame clones only, not all of them. D and trimming were read from the DNA, whereas the V and J calls and clone size are those reported in that table. The table includes about 210,000 clones, 70% to 90% detected once. V gave up 8 bases and J gave up 8 bases, with 19 bases separating them. Per germline, CDR1 MDHEN and CDR2 SYDVKM. The CDR3 is 14 residues long. The chain links TRBV28 to TRBJ2-1; TRBD2 is a possible D gene (5 bases). The receptor's source is a young man with active or convalescent COVID-19. The specimen was peripheral blood. CDR3: CASSPGINTYEQFF. CDR3 DNA: TGTGCCAGCTCCCCCGGGATTAACACCTATGAGCAGTTCTTC.